The 4 T cell receptor beta chains presented below share a single source sample, sequenced in a study of naive and memory T cell subsets. An equimolar mix of two oligonucleotides served as the beta constant-region primer for TRBC1 and TRBC2. MiXCR, applied by TCRdb to the UMI-ligation and nested PCR reads, yields one record per CDR3 protein. Among 25,000 to 30,000 distinct CDR3 sequences listed, about 10% were seen once. Sequencing used effector memory CD4+ T cells from blood. Subset defined: effector memory, CD45RA- CD27-. All receptors come from a human donor in good health.

This clonotype was recorded many times. The rearrangement links TRBV20-1 to TRBJ1-3; D may be TRBD1 (5 bases). CDR1 and CDR2 from the germline V gene are DFQATT and SNEGSKA (reference sequence). The CDR3 extends over 15 amino acids. With 5 bases removed from V and 0 bases from J, the gap between germline ends came to 14 bases. The CDR3 DNA reads TGCAGTGCTGGGGGGAAGACGAGCTCTGGAAACACCATATATTTT. This encodes CSAGGKTSSGNTIYF.

In this sample, this clonotype turned up many times. The V and J genes are TRBV10-3 and TRBJ1-3, with 7 positions matching TRBD1. The CDR3 runs 13 residues. From germline, CDR1 is ENHRY and CDR2 SYGVKD. The V segment lost 10 bases and the J segment 0 bases; nucleotides outside the gene matches: 3. CDR3 coding DNA: TGTGCCACCAGGGACAGCTCTGGAAACACCATATATTTT. Amino acids: CATRDSSGNTIYF.

In its sample, this clonotype is medium-sized. This chain uses TRBV6-2 or TRBV6-3 with TRBJ1-5; TRBD1 matches 9 bases. The germline CDR1 and CDR2 sequences are MNHEY and SVGEGT. Trimming at V came to 5 bases and at J to 4 bases, leaving 9 bases not matched to a gene. The CDR3 loop spans 16 amino acids. The CDR3 is CASSVRDRVYNQPQHF. The CDR3 DNA reads as TGTGCCAGCAGTGTCCGGGACAGGGTGTATAATCAGCCCCAGCATTTT.

Many counts were recorded for this clonotype. The V and J genes are TRBV7-2 and TRBJ2-1; 8 bases map to TRBD2. The V gene end was trimmed by 5 bases and the J gene end by 9 bases; junction bases not matched to a gene: 9. Germline lookup yields CDR1 SGHTA and CDR2 FQGNSA. This CDR3 is built from 14 residues. The CDR3 sequence is CASSRGTRGGEQFF. The CDR3, as DNA: TGTGCCAGCAGCCGCGGGACTAGGGGAGGTGAGCAGTTCTTC.